One T cell receptor beta chain is described in this entry. No antigen is known for it. The method was immunoSEQ multiplex PCR; TCRdb's version includes in-frame clones alone and lacks a portion of them. The sample gives about 250,000 clones, about 90% of which show up once; 12% is in the top ten. The trim removed 2 bases at V and 6 bases at J, leaving 5 bases unmatched. The CDR3 loop spans 15 amino acids. Per the germline V gene, CDR1 is MNHNS and CDR2 is SASEGT. This sample was included in a study of cytomegalovirus exposure and HLA in healthy donors. Findings and limits, study-wide: Most TCR sequences were rare, but some public TCRs occurred in many donors.

The chain employs TRBV6-1 and TRBJ1-4; 8 nucleotides align to TRBD1. Sequenced sample: PBMCs. The receptor was isolated from a man between 18 and 35 years old in good health and CMV-seropositive. The CDR3 DNA reads as TGTGCCAGCAGTGAATCGGCAGGGGGCTATGAAAAACTGTTTTTT. This encodes CASSESAGGYEKLFF.